A single sample gave rise to the 3 T cell receptor beta chains below, sequenced in a study of cytotoxic CD8 clonotypes in ibrutinib-treated CLL. Repertoires were generated with immunoSEQ multiplex PCR, while TCRdb's copy carries only in-frame clones and drops some. Of about 160,000 clones in the sample, 70% to 85% were seen once. The sequencing here drew on PBMCs, taken after 24 months of ibrutinib treatment. All receptors come from a human donor with chronic lymphocytic leukemia.

This clone was seen only a few times. The rearrangement uses TRBV28 and TRBJ2-7, with 8 bases matching TRBD2. The CDR3 spans 12 residues. The junction had 4 bases not matched to a gene; V was cut back by 9 bases and J by 3 bases. CDR1 and CDR2 from the germline V gene are MDHEN and SYDVKM. The DNA for the CDR3 is TGTGCCAGTGAGGGACTAGTCTACGAGCAGTACTTC. The encoded protein is CASEGLVYEQYF.

The rearrangement joins TRBV10-3 to TRBJ2-1, with D tentatively TRBD2 (6 bases). V was pared by 6 bases and J by 0 bases, with 18 bases between. The CDR3 spans 17 residues. Per germline, CDR1 ENHRY and CDR2 SYGVKD. The CDR3 protein is CAISEPLAVSSYNEQFF. The CDR3 DNA follows: TGTGCCATCAGCGAACCGTTAGCGGTTAGCTCCTACAATGAGCAGTTCTTC.

This chain connects TRBV7-2 to TRBJ2-6, with 7 nucleotides matching TRBD1. Germline V gene data show CDR1 as SGHTA and CDR2 as FQGNSA. Losses at the gene ends were 5 bases for V and 4 bases for J; bases not matched to a gene: 11. The CDR3 spans 17 residues. CDR3 nucleotides: TGTGCCAGCAGCCTCCGGGACAGTCCTTCGGGGGCCAACGTCCTGACTTTC. This sequence encodes CASSLRDSPSGANVLTF.